A selection of T cell receptor beta chains follows, all from one sample in a study of shared clonotypes between healthy human individuals. Generated by immunoSEQ multiplex PCR, the TCRdb table keeps only in-frame clones and is missing some. Of approximately 510,000 clones in the sample, 75% to 85% are singletons; the top ten hold 10% to 15%. The sample consisted of PBMCs. The receptors originated from a middle-aged woman in good health. Some clones in this sample may be carry-over from other donors' samples. Both conserved end residues are part of each CDR3. D genes are given only for firm matches. Some rows mark clone size as missing; the rest say once, few, many or name a class of expanded clone.

CDR3 | size | J | D | length | V
CASSLDRAGNTIYF | NA | TRBJ1-3 | TRBD1 | 14 | TRBV7-2
CASSLGQGSTGELFF | once | TRBJ2-2 | NA | 15 | TRBV7-7
CASSPGWEGTSYEQYF | few | NA | NA | 16 | TRBV7-3
CASSRAGLRTEAFF | NA | TRBJ1-1 | NA | 14 | TRBV27
CASSEGREGGKFF | NA | TRBJ2-1 | TRBD2 | 13 | TRBV2
CASSQDSQNTGELFF | NA | TRBJ2-2 | NA | 15 | TRBV4-2
CASSLIRTTGLVLRETQYF | NA | TRBJ2-5 | NA | 19 | TRBV5-6
CAWRTAYEQYF | NA | NA | NA | 11 | TRBV30
CAAGPGLHTDTQYF | NA | TRBJ2-3 | NA | 14 | TRBV7-8
CAWSRDANQPQHF | NA | TRBJ1-5 | NA | 13 | TRBV30
CASSPDSGDGYTF | NA | TRBJ1-2 | NA | 13 | TRBV18
CASSLVSSPTNEQYF | NA | TRBJ2-7 | NA | 15 | TRBV7-9
CASSPPGQGLGEQYF | NA | TRBJ2-7 | TRBD1 | 15 | TRBV18
CASSLAGGSHNEQFF | NA | TRBJ2-1 | TRBD2 | 15 | TRBV2
CASSPQGRRSEKLFF | NA | TRBJ1-4 | NA | 15 | TRBV18
CASSQDSGTGFHEQYF | few | TRBJ2-7 | TRBD1 | 16 | TRBV4-3
CASSPNRAQSSYEQYF | NA | TRBJ2-7 | NA | 16 | TRBV18
CASSEISGRAGNEQFF | NA | TRBJ2-1 | TRBD2 | 16 | TRBV2
CASSSSDTQYF | NA | TRBJ2-3 | NA | 11 | TRBV19
CASSFSGIHEQFF | many | TRBJ2-1 | NA | 13 | TRBV5-1
CASSGDRWSEQYF | NA | TRBJ2-7 | NA | 13 | TRBV2
CASPGLVGSNQPQHF | NA | TRBJ1-5 | NA | 15 | TRBV21-1
CAWSVGVTNTEAFF | NA | TRBJ1-1 | NA | 14 | TRBV30
CASSLDGGDRYNEQFF | NA | TRBJ2-1 | NA | 16 | TRBV5-4
CAWNREGNTEAFF | NA | TRBJ1-1 | NA | 13 | TRBV30
CASGNGPSTDTQYF | NA | TRBJ2-3 | NA | 14 | TRBV5-1
CAWRDRALRGGEQFF | NA | TRBJ2-1 | TRBD2 | 15 | TRBV30
CACAEGSYNEQFF | NA | TRBJ2-1 | NA | 13 | TRBV30
CASSLGLAGVDNEQFF | once | TRBJ2-1 | TRBD2 | 16 | TRBV5-4
CAWSVQPLGDEQYF | NA | TRBJ2-7 | NA | 14 | TRBV30
CASSLQAGGPGEQFF | NA | TRBJ2-1 | TRBD2 | 15 | TRBV7-2
CASSPFGLAGRDEQFF | NA | TRBJ2-1 | TRBD2 | 16 | TRBV18
CASSQDAGGGNTIYF | NA | TRBJ1-3 | NA | 15 | TRBV4-3
CASSARGQGGTEAFF | NA | TRBJ1-1 | TRBD1 | 15 | TRBV7-3
CASSIYQHQETQYF | once | TRBJ2-5 | NA | 14 | TRBV19
CASSGHRGEDGYTF | NA | TRBJ1-2 | TRBD1 | 14 | TRBV5-1
CASSRAVTEAFF | NA | TRBJ1-1 | NA | 12 | TRBV18
CASSIDGQNTGELFF | NA | TRBJ2-2 | NA | 15 | TRBV19
CASSPKGSSLIHTDTQYF | NA | TRBJ2-3 | NA | 18 | TRBV5-4
CASSPTSGRAVGELFF | NA | TRBJ2-2 | TRBD2 | 16 | TRBV7-2
CASVRGERYEQYF | NA | TRBJ2-7 | NA | 13 | TRBV6-1
CASSATSGSTDTQYF | NA | TRBJ2-3 | TRBD2 | 15 | TRBV11-2
CASSPGQGRYNEQFF | NA | TRBJ2-1 | TRBD1 | 15 | TRBV9
CASRPTSGRGHEQFF | few | TRBJ2-1 | TRBD2 | 15 | TRBV5-1
CAISESTGGASSGANVLTF | NA | TRBJ2-6 | NA | 19 | TRBV10-3
CSVVGGRGANVLTF | NA | TRBJ2-6 | NA | 14 | TRBV29-1
CASSSDSGAQETQYF | NA | TRBJ2-5 | TRBD2 | 15 | TRBV28
CASSPGWRNEKLFF | NA | TRBJ1-4 | NA | 14 | TRBV18
CASGQWTSGSPALRSYEQYF | NA | TRBJ2-7 | TRBD2 | 20 | TRBV12-5
CASSTPGTGGHFSNQPQHF | NA | TRBJ1-5 | NA | 19 | TRBV21-1
CASSSVGGPYNEQFF | NA | TRBJ2-1 | NA | 15 | TRBV7-9
CASSQGGSFNEQYF | NA | TRBJ2-7 | NA | 14 | TRBV23-1
CASSLGLGANTGELFF | NA | TRBJ2-2 | NA | 16 | TRBV7-7
CASRPPWQPQHF | once | TRBJ1-5 | NA | 12 | TRBV6-1
CASSPSRGSGNTIYF | NA | TRBJ1-3 | NA | 15 | TRBV18
CASSSRRERPGEQYF | NA | TRBJ2-7 | TRBD2 | 15 | TRBV7-9
CASTQQANPNEQFF | many | TRBJ2-1 | NA | 14 | TRBV28